The rows below give T cell receptor beta chains drawn from one sample of a study of T cells in Graves' hyperthyroidism and ophthalmopathy. A single record per CDR3 protein comes from TCRdb applying MiXCR to the multiplex PCR reads. The sample has hundreds of thousands of distinct CDR3 sequences; 11% to 15% are singletons. The specimen was blood. The receptor source for this set is a woman in her thirties or forties with Graves' hyperthyroidism. CDR3s include the opening cysteine and the closing phenylalanine or tryptophan.

TRBV11-2	14	TRBJ2-7	CASSLEAGRNEQYF
TRBV27	16	TRBJ2-3	CASSPGDRGYMDTQYF
TRBV3-1	14	TRBJ2-7	CASSKLGQGYEQYF
TRBV3-1	15	TRBJ1-3	CASSQQGGGRNTIYF
TRBV20-1	15	TRBJ2-7	CSARDARQSSYEQYF
TRBV27	14	TRBJ1-1	CASRRTGIGTEAFF
TRBV6-1	13	TRBJ2-7	CASSEPGTDEQYF
TRBV4-2	17	TRBJ2-1	CASSLQPGQGGHNEQFF
TRBV2	13	TRBJ1-6	CASSNQGNSPLHF
TRBV6-2/TRBV6-3	16	TRBJ2-7	CASSYGRGRSPYEQYF
TRBV3-1	16	TRBJ1-4	CASSQDPHRANEKLFF
TRBV4-1	14	TRBJ1-2	CASSQDRRGRGYTF
TRBV5-1	15	TRBJ2-3	CASSLEDVGTDTQYF
TRBV7-9	12	TRBJ2-1	CASSPTSVEQFF
TRBV12-3/TRBV12-4	13	TRBJ1-1	CASSSGGNTEAFF
TRBV6-1	13	TRBJ1-2	CASSDRGWYGYTF
TRBV6-1	14	TRBJ1-4	CASKLGGQAEKLFF
TRBV7-9	14	TRBJ2-1	CASSPRLLTNEQFF
TRBV2	15	TRBJ2-3	CASKGTSGSGDTQYF
TRBV6-1	13	TRBJ2-3	CASSEEWPDTQYF
TRBV6-1	15	TRBJ2-2	CASSTSLFNTGELFF
TRBV27	13	TRBJ1-1	CASRLQGAIEAFF
TRBV4-2	16	TRBJ1-1	CASSAVYLEGVPEAFF
TRBV20-1	16	TRBJ2-1	CSARDYERDHYNEQFF
TRBV6-1	14	TRBJ2-3	CASRQGPHTDTQYF
TRBV27	17	TRBJ2-6	CASSLTGRVSGANVLTF
TRBV12-3/TRBV12-4	14	TRBJ2-7	CASSFARGPYEQYF
TRBV28	17	TRBJ2-7	CASSLFYRGSPTYEQYF
TRBV10-3	14	TRBJ2-7	CAISLAGAPYEQYF
TRBV5-4	16	TRBJ2-2	CASSLAGGANTGELFF
TRBV12-3/TRBV12-4	15	TRBJ2-7	CASSFSRLASLEQYF
TRBV27	14	TRBJ1-4	CASSLWGPNEKLFF
TRBV27	14	TRBJ2-7	CASAYQGRAYEQYF
TRBV12-3/TRBV12-4	15	TRBJ1-3	CASSLGIPGRNTIYF
TRBV27	16	TRBJ1-4	CASSLSQTGRNEKLFF
TRBV20-1	15	TRBJ1-1	CSATQQGRINTEAFF
TRBV12-3/TRBV12-4	15	TRBJ2-5	CASRDRLAPQETQYF
TRBV20-1	14	TRBJ1-2	CSAFGTASNYGYTF
TRBV11-2	15	TRBJ2-7	CASSSDRYVAYEQYF
TRBV5-6	15	TRBJ1-1	CASSPLGQVDTGAFF
TRBV7-9	15	TRBJ2-7	CASSPTLRMTYEQYF
TRBV4-1	11	TRBJ2-1	CASSQTGEQFF
TRBV3-1	13	TRBJ1-5	CASSQLLSQPQHF
TRBV5-1	15	TRBJ2-5	CASSYYTIGRETQYF
TRBV6-1	14	TRBJ2-6	CASREKRGANVLTF
TRBV5-1	17	TRBJ2-1	CASSVGPPQNPHNEQFF
TRBV18	16	TRBJ2-6	CASSPRQGAGANVLTF
TRBV20-1	15	TRBJ2-7	CSATDPQGAINEQYF
TRBV28	13	TRBJ2-3	CASRRTLGDTQYF
TRBV6-2/TRBV6-3	15	TRBJ2-5	CASSYQTGLQETQYF
TRBV10-3	14	TRBJ2-1	CAISEWQGRVEQFF
TRBV6-1	15	TRBJ1-6	CASSLLRQGSSPLHF
TRBV7-8	14	TRBJ1-1	CASSDRTGPTEAFF
TRBV27	15	TRBJ2-1	CASSTRQGGNNEQFF
TRBV4-2	16	TRBJ2-3	CASSQERGRSADTQYF
TRBV4-1	11	TRBJ2-2	CASSRLGELFF
TRBV2	12	TRBJ2-1	CASSEGVERAFF
TRBV18	13	TRBJ1-2	CASSPSGQDGYTF